This T cell receptor beta chain was profiled in a study of blood T cell repertoires in COVID-19. Study summary: Spain, Italy and the United States supplied samples that represented acute and convalescent COVID-19. T cells, B-cell-depleted T cells, or PBMCs provided the cDNA or gDNA that served as material.

In the source study's methods: Estimation of nucleated cell counts was performed using reference gene primer amplification. Sequencing used immunoSEQ multiplex PCR; TCRdb keeps in-frame clones, though not all of them. That table furnishes V, J and clone size, whereas the DNA furnished D and trimming. The table includes about 170,000 clones, 84% detected once. The sequenced sample consisted of peripheral blood. The sequence was obtained from a woman older than 75 with COVID-19, enrolled during active disease.

DNA for the CDR3: TGTGCCACCCAGGCGCTAGCGTCTTACAATGAGCAGTTCTTC. Translation: CATQALASYNEQFF. The rearrangement joins TRBV2 to TRBJ2-1, with D maybe TRBD2 (6 bases). Germline V lookup: CDR1 SNHLY, CDR2 FYNNEI. The CDR3 loop spans 14 amino acids. V shed 10 bases and J shed 4 bases, with 17 bases lying between them.